This TCR beta chain was sequenced during a study of CD8 T cells in Susac syndrome. V lost 3 bases to trimming and J lost 5 bases, with 10 bases between them. CDR3 length: 13 amino acids. The germline V gene has CDR1 SGHNT and CDR2 YYREEE (reference sequence). Sequencing of TCR beta was carried out in blood CD8+ and CD4+ T cells. Negative isolation was applied to CD8+ and CD4+ T cells, and FACS enrichment was applied to TEMRA cells. RNA amounts of about 0.5 to 1 ug underwent reverse transcription with random hexamers. Amplification of TCR beta CDR3 used immunoSEQ multiplex PCR across 54 Vbeta and 13 Jbeta. TCRdb reprocessed the immunoSEQ multiplex PCR reads via MiXCR and lists one record per CDR3 protein. The sample holds 150,000 to 200,000 distinct CDR3 sequences, approximately 93% seen once.

The rearrangement uses TRBV5-4 and TRBJ2-3; no firm D call. The sample taken for sequencing was CD4+ T cells from PBMCs. This clonotype was obtained from a human donor in good health. CDR3 in DNA: TGTGCCAGCAGCTGGAGTAGCCGAGATACGCAGTATTTT. Residues: CASSWSSRDTQYF.